The 25 T cell receptor beta chains listed next were all sequenced from one sample in a study of blood T cell repertoires in COVID-19. The data were produced by immunoSEQ multiplex PCR, yet TCRdb's version contains in-frame clones alone and is incomplete. The repertoire holds about 100,000 clones, roughly 87% seen once, with over 7% in the top ten. Sequences were obtained from peripheral blood. These receptors all come from a man younger than 40 in a cohort sampled during active COVID-19.

This chain joins TRBV29-1 and TRBJ1-2; 7 bases are shared with TRBD1. The germline V gene encodes CDR1 SQVTM and CDR2 ANQGSEA. The J segment lost 4 bases and the V segment lost 4 bases, leaving 3 bases of the junction unmatched. This CDR3 region has 12 residues. CDR3 nucleotide sequence: TGCAGCGTTGGGGGACAGCTCTATGGCTACACCTTC. The encoded protein is CSVGGQLYGYTF.

This rearrangement joins TRBV4-3 to TRBJ1-4; a weak D match, TRBD1 (5 bases). This CDR3 has 19 residues. The germline V gene has CDR1 LGHNA and CDR2 YSLEER. With 0 bases removed from V and 7 bases from J, the gap between germline ends came to 24 bases. Written as DNA, the CDR3 is TGCGCCAGCAGCCAAGATTTGATGGTCGGTGCGGGGGTCAGTGAAAAACTGTTTTTT. Translation gives CASSQDLMVGAGVSEKLFF.

The CDR3 here is CASSKSGSTLSEAFF. The CDR3 nucleotides read TGCGCCAGCAGCAAGTCAGGGTCCACTCTATCTGAAGCTTTCTTT. The chain joins TRBV4-1 to TRBJ1-1, with D perhaps TRBD1 (5 bases). Germline V gene data show CDR1 as MGHRA and CDR2 as YSYEKL. The CDR3 length is 15 residues. V was clipped by 5 bases and J by 6 bases, with 19 bases between them.

The chain couples TRBV4-1 to TRBJ2-3, with 11 bases aligning to TRBD2. The CDR3 has 16 residues. V lost 3 bases, J lost 4 bases, and 6 bases stayed unmatched. The germline V gene has CDR1 MGHRA and CDR2 YSYEKL. The CDR3 coding sequence is TGCGCCAGCAGCCAGGTCGATAGCGGGGGGGCAGATACGCAGTATTTT. Protein sequence: CASSQVDSGGADTQYF.

The rearrangement uses TRBV7-7 and TRBJ2-7; 9 bases map to TRBD1. CDR3 length: 13 residues. V trimming: 3 bases; J trimming: 5 bases; junction bases outside the gene matches: 2. Germline assignment: CDR1 SSHAT and CDR2 FNYEAQ (reference sequence). CDR3 bases: TGTGCCAGCAGCTTGAACAGGGGGCACGAGCAGTACTTC. The encoded protein is CASSLNRGHEQYF.

V usage is TRBV11-2 and J usage is TRBJ2-5; 10 bases agree with TRBD2. Unmatched junction bases numbered 7, after V lost 4 bases and J lost 2 bases. CDR1 is SGHAT and CDR2 is FQNNGV in the germline V gene. The CDR3 has 16 residues. The CDR3 DNA sequence: TGTGCCAGCAGCTCGTACGAGACTAGCGGGCAAGAGACCCAGTACTTC. This encodes CASSSYETSGQETQYF.

This rearrangement joins TRBV7-7 to TRBJ2-5; 7 bases fit TRBD2. The CDR3 is made up of 13 amino acids. Germline V gives CDR1 SSHAT, CDR2 FNYEAQ (reference sequence). J lost 5 bases, V lost 3 bases, and 3 bases had no gene match. The CDR3 DNA is TGTGCCAGCAGCTTCGGGACTAAGGAGACCCAGTACTTC. Encoded protein: CASSFGTKETQYF.

Notes on this clone: This same CDR3 is encoded by further DNA sequences in the sample. The V gene is TRBV30, the J gene TRBJ2-7, with 8 bases matching TRBD1. Germline V gives CDR1 GTSNPN, CDR2 SVGIG (reference sequence). Trimming took 5 bases from V and 4 from J; bases not matched to a gene: 10. The CDR3 extends over 14 amino acids. CDR3 coding DNA: TGTGCCTGGGGGCAGGGGGCGCGGACTTACGAGCAGTACTTC. This translates into CAWGQGARTYEQYF.

The rearrangement uses TRBV2 and TRBJ2-2; tentative D call: TRBD1 (6 bases). Deletions cut 5 bases from V and 4 bases from J, with 14 bases between. Germline CDR1 and CDR2: SNHLY and FYNNEI. The CDR3 covers 15 residues. CDR3 DNA: TGTGCCAGCAGTCCCCGGGACACCTTCACCGGGGAGCTGTTTTTT. As protein: CASSPRDTFTGELFF.

The chain employs TRBV5-1 and TRBJ1-2, with a possible D match to TRBD1 (5 bases). V lost 4 bases and J 7 bases, leaving 14 bases between the germline ends. Per the germline V gene, CDR1 is SGHRS and CDR2 is YFSETQ. The CDR3 contains 13 residues. The CDR3 region is CASSPYPGGGYTF. Written as DNA, the CDR3 is TGCGCCAGCAGCCCCTATCCCGGGGGTGGCTACACCTTC.

The chain links TRBV7-2 to TRBJ2-7; 9 positions agree with TRBD2. V lost 1 base to trimming and J lost 2 bases; unmatched junction nucleotides: 6. The CDR3 contains 16 residues. CDR1 is SGHTA, CDR2 FQGNSA, per germline. The CDR3 sequence is CASSLEAVAGAYEQYF. The DNA for the CDR3 is TGTGCCAGCAGCTTAGAGGCGGTAGCGGGGGCCTACGAGCAGTACTTC.

The rearrangement uses TRBV4-1 and TRBJ2-3; D unresolved. From germline, CDR1 is MGHRA and CDR2 YSYEKL. V lost 0 bases and J lost 10, with 8 bases in between. This CDR3 region has 12 residues. CDR3 in DNA: TGCGCCAGCAGCCAAGAGCTAGGTTCGCAGTATTTT. The encoded protein is CASSQELGSQYF.

The chain has TRBV29-1 and TRBJ1-4; 8 bases map to TRBD1. V lost 4 bases and J lost 8; bases outside the gene matches: 9. CDR1 is SQVTM and CDR2 is ANQGSEA in the germline V gene. The CDR3 is 14 amino acids. The CDR3 DNA is TGCAGCGTTGGGGTTGCAGGGGGCGCGGAAAAACTGTTTTTT. Translated, it gives CSVGVAGGAEKLFF. Together with reference TRBV29-1 and TRBJ1-4, the CDR3 gives the full variable domain: SAVISQKPSRDICQRGTSLTIQCQVDSQVTMMFWYRQQPGQSLTLIATANQGSEATYESGFVIDKFPISRPNLTFSTLTVSNMSPEDSSIYLCSVGVAGGAEKLFFGSGTQLSVL.

The V gene is TRBV5-8, the J gene TRBJ1-4; 7 bases line up with TRBD1. The CDR3 is 16 residues long. Germline loops: CDR1 SGHTS, CDR2 YDEGEE. Germline trimming cut 1 base from V and 8 bases from J; bases unmatched to any gene: 11. CDR3 DNA sequence: TGTGCCAGCAGCTTGCTTGGGTCCAGGGGGTACGAAAAACTGTTTTTT. Translating gives CASSLLGSRGYEKLFF.

This sequence joins TRBV30 and TRBJ1-2, with D tentatively TRBD1 (5 bases). The CDR3 has 14 amino acids. The germline V and J ends were trimmed by 2 bases and 2 bases, with 12 bases remaining between them. CDR1 and CDR2 from the germline V gene are GTSNPN and SVGIG (reference sequence). In DNA form, the CDR3 reads TGTGCCTGGAGTCCAGGGCTCCCAAACTATGGCTACACCTTC. Protein sequence: CAWSPGLPNYGYTF.

This clone came up a few times. The chain is built from TRBV28 and TRBJ1-5; 7 bases line up with TRBD1. The CDR3 runs 20 residues. Germline V gene sequence: CDR1 MDHEN, CDR2 SYDVKM. The trim removed 3 bases at V and 0 bases at J, leaving 17 bases unmatched. CDR3 nucleotide sequence: TGTGCCAGCAGTTTCGGCGCGGGGACAGAAGGTCTATATAGCAATCAGCCCCAGCATTTT. It yields the protein CASSFGAGTEGLYSNQPQHF.

The V and J genes are TRBV27 and TRBJ1-1; 7 bases are shared with TRBD1. The CDR3 extends over 17 amino acids. Trimming removed 6 bases from V and 5 bases from J; junction bases left unmatched: 18. Germline CDR1 is MNHEY and CDR2 is SMNVEV (reference sequence). The CDR3 protein is CASSLTISGGGPTEAFF. CDR3 bases: TGTGCCAGCAGCCTCACGATCTCCGGAGGGGGCCCAACTGAAGCTTTCTTT.

This clone was picked up one time. The V call is TRBV7-3, the J call TRBJ1-1; no clear D. CDR3 length: 16 residues. Per germline, CDR1 SGHTA and CDR2 FQGTGA. V dropped 5 bases and J dropped 3 bases, with 19 bases sitting between them. The CDR3 DNA sequence: TGTGCCAGCAGCCCTCGGTCAGGCCCCCTGGACACTGAAGCTTTCTTT. This encodes CASSPRSGPLDTEAFF.

V is TRBV2 and J is TRBJ2-4; a weak D match, TRBD1 (6 bases). This CDR3 has 15 amino acids. Deletions cut 5 bases from V and 2 bases from J, with 13 bases between. The germline CDR1 and CDR2 sequences are SNHLY and FYNNEI. The CDR3 bases are TGTGCCAGCAGTTCCCAGGGGCGAACCAAAAACATTCAGTACTTC. Amino acid sequence: CASSSQGRTKNIQYF.

J is TRBJ1-1 and V is TRBV30, with D possibly being TRBD1 (6 bases). Looked up from germline, CDR1 is GTSNPN and CDR2 is SVGIG (reference sequence). V was clipped by 1 base and J by 0 bases, with 6 bases between them. CDR3 length equals 13 residues. The CDR3: CAWSGTVNTEAFF. Written as DNA, the CDR3 is TGTGCCTGGAGTGGGACAGTGAACACTGAAGCTTTCTTT.

The V call is TRBV19, the J call TRBJ2-3, with D possibly being TRBD2 (5 bases). CDR1 LNHDA and CDR2 SQIVND come from the germline V gene (reference sequence). The CDR3 contains 16 residues. V was shortened by 0 bases and J by 7 bases, with 17 bases between the two germline ends. CDR3 DNA: TGTGCCAGTAGTATAGACAAGCGGACGACGTTGCATACGCAGTATTTT. Translation: CASSIDKRTTLHTQYF. The full variable domain, completed using reference TRBV19 and TRBJ2-3, is DGGITQSPKYLFRKEGQNVTLSCEQNLNHDAMYWYRQDPGQGLRLIYYSQIVNDFQKGDIAEGYSVSREKKESFPLTVTSAQKNPTAFYLCASSIDKRTTLHTQYFGPGTRLTVL.

This sequence joins TRBV5-1 and TRBJ2-2; weak D call: TRBD2 (5 bases). CDR3 length equals 14 residues. The V gene lost 2 bases and the J gene lost 5 bases, with 10 bases spanning the gap. CDR1 is SGHRS, CDR2 YFSETQ, per germline. The CDR3 sequence: CASSFEGATGELFF. In DNA, the CDR3 is TGCGCCAGCAGCTTCGAGGGAGCAACCGGGGAGCTGTTTTTT.

The chain combines TRBV7-9 with TRBJ2-5; no definite D call. Germline V CDR1 and CDR2: SEHNR, FQNEAQ (reference sequence). The CDR3 totals 13 residues. Deletions cut 6 bases from V and 2 bases from J, with 10 bases between. The CDR3 DNA is TGTGCCAGCAGTCTAGTTCAACAAGAGACCCAGTACTTC. Residues: CASSLVQQETQYF. The whole variable domain, remainder taken from reference TRBV7-9 and TRBJ2-5, is DTGVSQNPRHKITKRGQNVTFRCDPISEHNRLYWYRQTLGQGPEFLTYFQNEAQLEKSRLLSDRFSAERPKGSFSTLEIQRTEQGDSAMYLCASSLVQQETQYFGPGTRLLVL.

The chain links TRBV2 to TRBJ2-3, with TRBD2 matching 7 bases. Germline V lookup: CDR1 SNHLY, CDR2 FYNNEI. This CDR3 has 15 amino acids. The junction had 7 bases not matched to a gene; V was cut back by 6 bases and J by 1 base. The CDR3 DNA follows: TGTGCCAGCAGGCCGGCGGGGGTAGGCACAGATACGCAGTATTTT. Translated: CASRPAGVGTDTQYF.

This clone was found a few times. The identical CDR3 is also encoded by other nucleotide sequences in the sample. V and J are TRBV2 and TRBJ1-2; 9 bases are shared with TRBD1. This CDR3 has 13 residues. Trimming cost V 5 bases and J 8 bases; bases outside gene matches: 6. Germline-derived CDR1 and CDR2 are SNHLY and FYNNEI. This CDR3 is CASSTTGQGGYTF. The CDR3 DNA is TGTGCCAGCAGTACTACCGGACAGGGGGGCTACACCTTC.